Each of the 18 T cell receptor beta chains below was sequenced from the same sample in a study of blood T cell repertoires in COVID-19. Libraries were prepared by immunoSEQ multiplex PCR; TCRdb keeps only in-frame clonotypes and omits some of them. The data contain over 400,000 clones, around 85% of them seen just once; the ten biggest clones take up 8.3%. The sequencing sample was made of PBMCs or T cells enriched from blood (not recorded which). These TCRs come from a woman aged 55-70 years who had recovered from COVID-19.

The chain couples TRBV2 to TRBJ2-2; 10 nucleotides agree with TRBD1. Germline CDR1 and CDR2: SNHLY and FYNNEI. CDR3 length: 14 amino acids. Germline trimming cut 8 bases from V and 9 bases from J; bases unmatched to any gene: 9. DNA of the CDR3: TGTGCCAGCTCCGTGGGACAGGGGTGGTGGGAGCTGTTTTTT. Amino acid sequence: CASSVGQGWWELFF.

In this sample, this clone turned up many times. This specimen includes other DNA sequences encoding the same CDR3. The chain combines TRBV7-9 with TRBJ2-7; 7 bases are a match to TRBD1. The CDR3 has 12 residues. V gave up 4 bases and J gave up 4 bases; unmatched junction bases: 1. Germline assignment: CDR1 SEHNR and CDR2 FQNEAQ (reference sequence). The CDR3 protein is CASSSTGYEQYF. The DNA for the CDR3 is TGTGCCAGCAGCTCGACAGGGTACGAGCAGTACTTC.

This chain uses TRBV3-1 (or the pseudogene TRBV3-2) with TRBJ2-1, with D unclear. V shed 6 bases and J shed 6 bases, with 9 bases lying between them. CDR1 and CDR2 from the germline V gene are LGHDT and YNNKEL (reference sequence). The length of the CDR3 is 12 residues. The CDR3 protein is CASSLPGNEQFF. The CDR3 DNA is TGTGCCAGCAGTCTTCCAGGCAATGAGCAGTTCTTC.

J is TRBJ1-2 and V is TRBV24-1; 12 bases align to TRBD1. J was trimmed by 4 bases and V by 5 bases; bases with no gene match: 10. CDR1 is KGHDR and CDR2 is SFDVKD in the germline V gene. There are 17 residues in the CDR3. The CDR3 DNA is TGTGCCACCAGTGCAGGGACAGGGGGCTCGAGTCGCTATGGCTACACCTTC. Protein: CATSAGTGGSSRYGYTF.

This sequence joins TRBV9 and TRBJ2-1; 14 nucleotides align to TRBD2. CDR3 length: 20 residues. Germline V lookup: CDR1 SGDLS, CDR2 YYNGEE. J was trimmed by 0 bases and V by 4 bases; bases with no gene match: 12. The CDR3 loop reads CASSPRLAGGPGTSYNEQFF. CDR3 in DNA: TGTGCCAGCAGCCCGAGACTAGCGGGGGGGCCCGGGACCTCCTACAATGAGCAGTTCTTC.

The CDR3 region is CASRVTGYGEKLFF. CDR3 coding DNA: TGTGCCAGCAGAGTGACAGGGTACGGCGAAAAACTGTTTTTT. The V gene is TRBV2, the J gene TRBJ1-4; 7 bases fit TRBD1. The V segment lost 6 bases and the J segment 8 bases; nucleotides outside the gene matches: 9. Germline CDR1 is SNHLY and CDR2 is FYNNEI. The CDR3 consists of 14 residues. The full variable domain, completed using reference TRBV2 and TRBJ1-4, is EPEVTQTPSHQVTQMGQEVILRCVPISNHLYFYWYRQILGQKVEFLVSFYNNEISEKSEIFDDQFSVERPDGSNFTLKIRSTKLEDSAMYFCASRVTGYGEKLFFGSGTQLSVL.

This rearrangement joins TRBV10-3 to TRBJ1-2; 7 bases agree with TRBD1. The CDR3 runs to 15 residues. CDR1 is ENHRY, CDR2 SYGVKD, per germline. The trim removed 4 bases at V and 4 bases at J, leaving 9 bases unmatched. CDR3 nucleotide sequence: TGTGCCATCAGTGGCAAACAGGGGTCGGGCTATGGCTACACCTTC. It codes for CAISGKQGSGYGYTF.

For the CDR3, the DNA is TGTGCCAGCAGCCCTTGGACAGGGGGCGGAGGCGGGGAGCTGTTTTTT. It is translated as CASSPWTGGGGGELFF. This chain joins TRBV7-7 and TRBJ2-2; 11 nucleotides match TRBD1. Germline lookup yields CDR1 SSHAT and CDR2 FNYEAQ (reference sequence). Germline trimming cut 5 bases from V and 7 bases from J; bases unmatched to any gene: 9. The CDR3 runs 16 residues.

The chain's CDR3 is CASITGTATDTQYF. The CDR3 nucleotides read TGTGCCAGCATCACGGGGACTGCAACAGATACGCAGTATTTT. The gene calls are TRBV2 and TRBJ2-3; D possibly corresponds to TRBD2 (6 bases). The CDR3 covers 14 residues. From germline, CDR1 is SNHLY and CDR2 FYNNEI. Between the trimmed V and J ends, which lost 7 bases and 3 bases, there was a span of 14 bases. Together with reference TRBV2 and TRBJ2-3, the CDR3 gives the full variable domain: EPEVTQTPSHQVTQMGQEVILRCVPISNHLYFYWYRQILGQKVEFLVSFYNNEISEKSEIFDDQFSVERPDGSNFTLKIRSTKLEDSAMYFCASITGTATDTQYFGPGTRLTVL.

This clone has a single count. This chain connects TRBV5-8 to TRBJ2-7; 9 bases agree with TRBD1. Germline CDR1 SGHTS, CDR2 YDEGEE. CDR3 length: 15 amino acids. V was clipped by 2 bases and J by 5 bases; unmatched bases: 8. The DNA for the CDR3 is TGTGCCAGCAGCTTTTCCGGGACAGGGTTCCACGAGCAGTACTTC. Its translation is CASSFSGTGFHEQYF.

V and J are TRBV6-2 or TRBV6-3 and TRBJ2-3; 8 bases are shared with TRBD1. Germline trimming cut 6 bases from V and 0 bases from J; bases unmatched to any gene: 5. CDR3 size: 15 residues. Germline values: CDR1 MNHEY, CDR2 SVGEGT. In DNA, the CDR3 is TGTGCCAGCAGCCGGGGACAGGCTAGCACAGATACGCAGTATTTT. Translating it yields CASSRGQASTDTQYF.

Only one count was recorded for this clone. The V gene is TRBV29-1, the J gene TRBJ2-3; D possibly corresponds to TRBD1 (6 bases). CDR1 is SQVTM, CDR2 ANQGSEA, per germline. Between the trimmed V and J ends, which lost 6 bases and 6 bases, there was a span of 16 bases. CDR3 length: 13 amino acids. CDR3 DNA sequence: TGCAGCGTCGTGGGCAGGGGCGTCGATACGCAGTATTTT. Translated: CSVVGRGVDTQYF.

The chain carries TRBV19 and TRBJ1-2; 10 bases agree with TRBD1. Trimming at V came to 8 bases and at J to 8 bases, leaving 20 bases not matched to a gene. Germline V CDR1 and CDR2: LNHDA, SQIVND (reference sequence). The CDR3 totals 17 residues. CDR3 loop: CASHQGGTGVLFGGYTF. The CDR3 nucleotides are TGTGCCAGTCACCAGGGGGGGACAGGGGTTCTTTTTGGCGGCTACACCTTC.

This clone has a count of ten or more. The chain recombines TRBV27 with TRBJ2-1; 13 nucleotides line up with TRBD2. V was clipped by 5 bases and J by 6 bases; unmatched bases: 4. This CDR3 is built from 15 residues. Germline V gives CDR1 MNHEY, CDR2 SMNVEV (reference sequence). The CDR3 DNA follows: TGTGCCAGCAGTCTCGGGACTAGCGGGGTCAATGAGCAGTTCTTC. Translation: CASSLGTSGVNEQFF.

The chain carries TRBV27 and TRBJ1-1, with D perhaps matching TRBD1 (5 bases). The length of the CDR3 is 12 residues. Germline CDR1 and CDR2: MNHEY and SMNVEV (reference sequence). Trimming stripped 3 bases from V and 7 bases from J, with 9 bases between. In nucleotides, the CDR3 is TGTGCCAGCAGTTTTATCGGGGGTGAAGCTTTCTTT. It codes for CASSFIGGEAFF.

The V and J genes are TRBV7-8 and TRBJ1-1, with D possibly being TRBD1 (6 bases). With 1 base removed from V and 6 bases from J, the gap between germline ends came to 12 bases. The CDR3 sequence is 14 residues long. The germline V gene has CDR1 SGHVS and CDR2 FQNEAQ. CDR3 nucleotide sequence: TGTGCCAGCAGCTTAGTATTTCAGGGGCCTGAAGCTTTCTTT. This gives the protein CASSLVFQGPEAFF.

This rearrangement joins TRBV9 to TRBJ1-1; TRBD1 aligns across 8 bases. The CDR3 is 14 residues long. V lost 4 bases and J lost 5; bases outside the gene matches: 7. Looked up from germline, CDR1 is SGDLS and CDR2 is YYNGEE. This CDR3 is CASSPDRGSTEAFF. The DNA for the CDR3 is TGTGCCAGCAGCCCAGACAGGGGAAGTACTGAAGCTTTCTTT.

This rearrangement joins TRBV5-1 to TRBJ2-2; the match to TRBD2 covers 11 bases. V trimming: 5 bases; J trimming: 4 bases; junction bases outside the gene matches: 4. Germline CDR1 SGHRS, CDR2 YFSETQ. The CDR3 covers 15 residues. As DNA, the CDR3 is TGCGCCAGCAGTAGCGGGGGGGGACCCACCGGGGAGCTGTTTTTT. Residues: CASSSGGGPTGELFF.